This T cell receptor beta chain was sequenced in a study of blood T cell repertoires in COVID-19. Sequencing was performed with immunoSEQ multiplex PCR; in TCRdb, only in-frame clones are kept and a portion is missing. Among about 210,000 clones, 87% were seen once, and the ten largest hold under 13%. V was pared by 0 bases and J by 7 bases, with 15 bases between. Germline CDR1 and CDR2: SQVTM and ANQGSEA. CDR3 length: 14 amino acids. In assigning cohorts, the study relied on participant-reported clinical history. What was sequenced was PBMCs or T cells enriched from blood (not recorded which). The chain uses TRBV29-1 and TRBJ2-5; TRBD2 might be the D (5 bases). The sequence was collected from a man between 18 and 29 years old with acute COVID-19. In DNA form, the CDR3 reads TGCAGCGTTGAAGAGCTAGCCAGTGTAGGGACCCAGTACTTC. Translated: CSVEELASVGTQYF.